Listed below are T cell receptor beta chains from one sample, sequenced in a study of tumor-infiltrating lymphocytes in primary liver carcinoma. TCRdb reprocessed the multiplex PCR reads with MiXCR, giving one entry per CDR3 protein. The profile shows under 200,000 distinct CDR3 sequences, 65% of them singletons. The sequenced sample was peripheral blood. The receptors were gathered from a woman in her sixties or seventies with primary liver carcinoma and hepatitis B virus infection. The CDR3 runs from the conserved cysteine through the conserved F or W. Each record gives: CDR3 protein, CDR3 DNA, D gene, J gene, V gene, clone size. A D gene is named only where the DNA matches it firmly. Clone size is given for some rows only: seen once, a few or many times, or a class if the clone is expanded.

CDR3aa: CASTELFLKGELFF
CDR3nt: TGTGCCAGCACTGAACTGTTCTTGAAGGGGGAGCTGTTTTTT
d_gene: NA
j_gene: TRBJ2-2
v_gene: TRBV6-1
abundance: NA

CDR3aa: CASRLEDMQYF
CDR3nt: TGTGCCAGCAGACTCGAAGATATGCAGTATTTC
d_gene: NA
j_gene: TRBJ2-3
v_gene: TRBV12-3/TRBV12-4
abundance: NA

CDR3aa: CASSLGITQDTQYF
CDR3nt: TGTGCCAGCAGTTTAGGGATTACCCAAGATACGCAGTATTTT
d_gene: NA
j_gene: TRBJ2-3
v_gene: TRBV6-5
abundance: NA

CDR3aa: CASSAWTGTRTDTQYF
CDR3nt: TGTGCCAGCAGCGCATGGACAGGGACCCGCACAGATACGCAGTATTTT
d_gene: TRBD1
j_gene: TRBJ2-3
v_gene: TRBV9
abundance: NA

CDR3aa: CASSWGMGPQHF
CDR3nt: TGTGCCAGCAGCTGGGGGATGGGGCCCCAGCATTTC
d_gene: NA
j_gene: TRBJ1-5
v_gene: TRBV5-8
abundance: NA

CDR3aa: CAIRYANTEAFF
CDR3nt: TGTGCCATCCGTTATGCCAACACTGAAGCTTTCTTT
d_gene: NA
j_gene: TRBJ1-1
v_gene: TRBV10-3
abundance: NA

CDR3aa: CASSPSGGLGYTF
CDR3nt: TGTGCCAGCAGCCCAAGTGGAGGGCTTGGCTACACCTTC
d_gene: NA
j_gene: TRBJ1-2
v_gene: TRBV11-2
abundance: NA

CDR3aa: CSVDPRTGLVAYGYTF
CDR3nt: TGCAGCGTTGACCCGCGGACAGGACTCGTCGCATATGGCTACACCTTC
d_gene: TRBD1
j_gene: TRBJ1-2
v_gene: TRBV29-1
abundance: NA

CDR3aa: CASSPRRGGRATGELFF
CDR3nt: TGCGCCAGCAGCCCACGTCGTGGCGGGAGGGCCACCGGGGAGCTGTTTTTT
d_gene: TRBD2
j_gene: TRBJ2-2
v_gene: TRBV5-1
abundance: NA

CDR3aa: CASSLKTRTSGSPHEQYF
CDR3nt: TGCGCCAGCAGCCTAAAAACTCGGACTAGCGGGAGTCCCCACGAGCAGTACTTC
d_gene: TRBD2
j_gene: TRBJ2-7
v_gene: TRBV5-1
abundance: few

CDR3aa: CASSYIGGYGYTF
CDR3nt: TGTGCCAGCAGTTACATAGGGGGTTATGGCTACACCTTC
d_gene: NA
j_gene: TRBJ1-2
v_gene: TRBV6-5
abundance: many

CDR3aa: CASSQGEAGHRTEAFF
CDR3nt: TGCGCCAGCAGCCAGGGGGAGGCCGGACACAGGACTGAAGCTTTCTTT
d_gene: NA
j_gene: TRBJ1-1
v_gene: TRBV4-1
abundance: many

CDR3aa: CASSPTGTRAYEQYF
CDR3nt: TGTGCCAGCAGTCCGACCGGGACAAGAGCTTACGAGCAGTACTTC
d_gene: NA
j_gene: TRBJ2-7
v_gene: TRBV12-3/TRBV12-4
abundance: NA

CDR3aa: CASSLSKTASVQYF
CDR3nt: TGTGCCAGCAGTTTAAGTAAGACAGCAAGCGTGCAGTACTTC
d_gene: NA
j_gene: TRBJ2-7
v_gene: TRBV12-3/TRBV12-4
abundance: many

CDR3aa: CASSWSITNYGYTF
CDR3nt: TGTGCCAGCAGTTGGAGTATAACTAACTATGGCTACACCTTC
d_gene: NA
j_gene: TRBJ1-2
v_gene: TRBV28
abundance: NA

CDR3aa: CASSFSSIEQYF
CDR3nt: TGTGCCAGCAGTTTTAGTAGTATCGAGCAGTACTTC
d_gene: NA
j_gene: TRBJ2-7
v_gene: TRBV12-3/TRBV12-4
abundance: many

CDR3aa: CASSTLTSGRQNTLYF
CDR3nt: TGTGCCAGCAGCACACTGACTAGCGGGAGACAAAATACGCTGTATTTT
d_gene: TRBD2
j_gene: TRBJ2-3
v_gene: TRBV11-2
abundance: NA

CDR3aa: CAGSQVRQGAEKLFF
CDR3nt: TGCGCCGGTAGCCAGGTCAGACAGGGGGCTGAAAAACTGTTTTTT
d_gene: TRBD1
j_gene: TRBJ1-4
v_gene: TRBV4-1
abundance: once

CDR3aa: CASSLAGPTYNEQFF
CDR3nt: TGTGCCAGCAGCTTAGCGGGACCCACTTACAATGAGCAGTTCTTC
d_gene: NA
j_gene: TRBJ2-1
v_gene: TRBV7-9
abundance: NA

CDR3aa: CVSSSPPCTEAFF
CDR3nt: TGTGTCAGCAGCTCACCCCCATGTACTGAAGCTTTCTTT
d_gene: NA
j_gene: TRBJ1-1
v_gene: TRBV11-2
abundance: once

CDR3aa: CVSRLSGRITDTQYF
CDR3nt: TGTGTCAGCAGATTGAGCGGGAGGATTACAGATACGCAGTATTTT
d_gene: TRBD2
j_gene: TRBJ2-3
v_gene: TRBV6-5
abundance: NA

CDR3aa: CAISLVVLGSEAFF
CDR3nt: TGTGCCATCAGCTTAGTGGTATTGGGAAGTGAAGCTTTCTTT
d_gene: NA
j_gene: TRBJ1-1
v_gene: TRBV11-2
abundance: NA

CDR3aa: CASSLFSGSSYEQFF
CDR3nt: TGCGCCAGCAGCTTGTTCAGCGGGAGTTCCTATGAGCAGTTCTTC
d_gene: TRBD2
j_gene: TRBJ2-1
v_gene: TRBV5-1
abundance: many

CDR3aa: CASSLEPSNYGYTF
CDR3nt: TGTGCCAGCAGCTTAGAACCCTCTAACTATGGCTACACCTTC
d_gene: NA
j_gene: TRBJ1-2
v_gene: TRBV11-2
abundance: many

CDR3aa: CASSLARNQRDTQYF
CDR3nt: TGTGCCAGCAGCTTAGCGAGGAACCAACGGGATACGCAGTATTTT
d_gene: NA
j_gene: TRBJ2-3
v_gene: TRBV11-3
abundance: many

CDR3aa: CTSSPRLTGGGYEQFF
CDR3nt: TGTACCAGCAGCCCCCGACTAACGGGAGGGGGGTATGAGCAGTTCTTC
d_gene: TRBD2
j_gene: TRBJ2-1
v_gene: TRBV11-2
abundance: NA

CDR3aa: CASSLGLAGVRDEQFF
CDR3nt: TGCGCCAGCAGCTTGGGACTAGCGGGAGTAAGGGATGAGCAGTTCTTC
d_gene: TRBD2
j_gene: TRBJ2-1
v_gene: TRBV5-1
abundance: few

CDR3aa: CASSSGHGYGYTF
CDR3nt: TGTGCCAGCAGTTCCGGACACGGCTATGGCTACACCTTC
d_gene: NA
j_gene: TRBJ1-2
v_gene: TRBV5-6
abundance: few

CDR3aa: CASSFSTGNYGYTF
CDR3nt: TGTGCCAGCAGCTTCTCAACAGGAAACTATGGCTACACCTTC
d_gene: NA
j_gene: TRBJ1-2
v_gene: TRBV11-2
abundance: NA

CDR3aa: CASSRSLAGGYNEQFF
CDR3nt: TGTGCCAGCAGCCGTAGCCTAGCGGGAGGTTACAATGAGCAGTTCTTC
d_gene: TRBD2
j_gene: TRBJ2-1
v_gene: TRBV5-7
abundance: NA

CDR3aa: CASSLASGSWGQYF
CDR3nt: TGTGCCAGCAGCTTGGCTAGTGGGAGTTGGGGCCAGTACTTC
d_gene: NA
j_gene: TRBJ2-5
v_gene: TRBV11-2
abundance: NA

CDR3aa: CASRARQGVDKQFF
CDR3nt: TGCGCCAGTAGGGCGAGGCAGGGGGTCGATAAGCAGTTCTTC
d_gene: TRBD1
j_gene: TRBJ2-1
v_gene: TRBV5-1
abundance: NA

CDR3aa: CANSRTSGGTSTDTQYF
CDR3nt: TGTGCCAACAGCAGGACTAGCGGGGGTACTAGCACAGATACGCAGTATTTT
d_gene: TRBD2
j_gene: TRBJ2-3
v_gene: TRBV7-9
abundance: NA

CDR3aa: CVRSPRAVSSYNEQFF
CDR3nt: TGTGTCAGGAGTCCACGAGCGGTCAGCTCCTACAATGAGCAGTTCTTC
d_gene: NA
j_gene: TRBJ2-1
v_gene: TRBV5-5
abundance: NA

CDR3aa: CAISESRGSTDTQYF
CDR3nt: TGTGCCATCAGTGAGTCAAGGGGAAGCACAGATACGCAGTATTTT
d_gene: NA
j_gene: TRBJ2-3
v_gene: TRBV10-3
abundance: many

CDR3aa: CASTLDIRTYEQYF
CDR3nt: TGCGCCAGCACCTTGGATATTAGAACCTACGAGCAGTACTTC
d_gene: NA
j_gene: TRBJ2-7
v_gene: TRBV5-1
abundance: NA

CDR3aa: CAWSDRGAYEQYF
CDR3nt: TGTGCCTGGAGTGACAGGGGAGCCTACGAGCAGTACTTC
d_gene: TRBD1
j_gene: TRBJ2-7
v_gene: TRBV30
abundance: NA

CDR3aa: CASSIAPTTDMQYF
CDR3nt: TGTGCCAGCAGCATAGCACCCACCACAGATATGCAGTATTTT
d_gene: NA
j_gene: TRBJ2-3
v_gene: TRBV11-1
abundance: NA

CDR3aa: CASSLEVGQAQHF
CDR3nt: TGTGCCAGCAGCTTAGAGGTGGGTCAGGCCCAGCATTTT
d_gene: NA
j_gene: TRBJ1-5
v_gene: TRBV11-2
abundance: NA

CDR3aa: CASSMGSAAKQFF
CDR3nt: TGTGCCAGCTCGATGGGCAGTGCAGCTAAGCAGTTCTTC
d_gene: NA
j_gene: TRBJ2-1
v_gene: TRBV11-2
abundance: NA

CDR3aa: CDSSHSGNTIYF
CDR3nt: TGTGACAGTAGCCACAGTGGAAACACCATATATTTT
d_gene: NA
j_gene: TRBJ1-3
v_gene: TRBV11-2
abundance: NA

CDR3aa: CASSLQGAGETQYF
CDR3nt: TGTGCCAGCAGCTTGCAGGGGGCGGGTGAGACCCAGTACTTC
d_gene: TRBD1
j_gene: TRBJ2-5
v_gene: TRBV7-8
abundance: many

CDR3aa: CASSLVHGMGVKNIQYF
CDR3nt: TGCGCCAGCAGCTTAGTGCATGGGATGGGCGTCAAAAACATTCAGTACTTC
d_gene: NA
j_gene: TRBJ2-4
v_gene: TRBV11-2
abundance: NA

CDR3aa: CSVIIDRGFLDEQFF
CDR3nt: TGCAGTGTCATCATAGACAGGGGGTTTTTGGATGAGCAGTTCTTC
d_gene: TRBD1
j_gene: TRBJ2-1
v_gene: TRBV29-1
abundance: NA

CDR3aa: CESSFLAGGSYNEQFF
CDR3nt: TGTGAGAGCAGCTTCCTAGCGGGAGGATCCTACAATGAGCAGTTCTTC
d_gene: TRBD2
j_gene: TRBJ2-1
v_gene: TRBV7-8
abundance: NA

CDR3aa: CVSSFESGDYDELFF
CDR3nt: TGTGTCAGCAGCTTTGAGAGCGGAGATTACGATGAGCTGTTCTTC
d_gene: NA
j_gene: TRBJ2-1
v_gene: TRBV11-2
abundance: NA

CDR3aa: CASRYTDEQYF
CDR3nt: TGTGCCAGCAGGTATACCGACGAGCAGTACTTC
d_gene: NA
j_gene: TRBJ2-7
v_gene: TRBV11-3
abundance: medium-sized

CDR3aa: CASSESALGPDTQYF
CDR3nt: TGTGCCAGCAGCGAGAGCGCGCTGGGGCCAGATACGCAGTATTTT
d_gene: NA
j_gene: TRBJ2-3
v_gene: TRBV7-8
abundance: NA

CDR3aa: CASSLDGDRGEDRQYF
CDR3nt: TGTGCCAGCAGCTTGGATGGGGACAGGGGAGAAGATAGGCAGTATTTT
d_gene: TRBD1
j_gene: TRBJ2-3
v_gene: TRBV5-6
abundance: NA

CDR3aa: CVSSFGIDSYNSPLHF
CDR3nt: TGTGTCAGCAGTTTCGGGATCGACTCCTATAATTCACCCCTCCACTTT
d_gene: NA
j_gene: TRBJ1-6
v_gene: TRBV28
abundance: NA

CDR3aa: CASGQRGSYMGHTF
CDR3nt: TGTGCCAGCGGCCAGCGAGGCAGTTATATGGGCCACACCTTC
d_gene: NA
j_gene: TRBJ1-2
v_gene: TRBV6-2/TRBV6-3
abundance: NA

CDR3aa: CASSLGGGEGDEQFF
CDR3nt: TGTGCCAGCAGCCTGGGGGGGGGTGAGGGCGATGAGCAGTTCTTT
d_gene: TRBD2
j_gene: TRBJ2-1
v_gene: TRBV11-3
abundance: NA

CDR3aa: CASSPEFEGLTTDTQYF
CDR3nt: TGCGCCAGCAGCCCCGAGTTCGAAGGGCTTACCACAGATACGCAGTATTTT
d_gene: NA
j_gene: TRBJ2-3
v_gene: TRBV4-1
abundance: NA